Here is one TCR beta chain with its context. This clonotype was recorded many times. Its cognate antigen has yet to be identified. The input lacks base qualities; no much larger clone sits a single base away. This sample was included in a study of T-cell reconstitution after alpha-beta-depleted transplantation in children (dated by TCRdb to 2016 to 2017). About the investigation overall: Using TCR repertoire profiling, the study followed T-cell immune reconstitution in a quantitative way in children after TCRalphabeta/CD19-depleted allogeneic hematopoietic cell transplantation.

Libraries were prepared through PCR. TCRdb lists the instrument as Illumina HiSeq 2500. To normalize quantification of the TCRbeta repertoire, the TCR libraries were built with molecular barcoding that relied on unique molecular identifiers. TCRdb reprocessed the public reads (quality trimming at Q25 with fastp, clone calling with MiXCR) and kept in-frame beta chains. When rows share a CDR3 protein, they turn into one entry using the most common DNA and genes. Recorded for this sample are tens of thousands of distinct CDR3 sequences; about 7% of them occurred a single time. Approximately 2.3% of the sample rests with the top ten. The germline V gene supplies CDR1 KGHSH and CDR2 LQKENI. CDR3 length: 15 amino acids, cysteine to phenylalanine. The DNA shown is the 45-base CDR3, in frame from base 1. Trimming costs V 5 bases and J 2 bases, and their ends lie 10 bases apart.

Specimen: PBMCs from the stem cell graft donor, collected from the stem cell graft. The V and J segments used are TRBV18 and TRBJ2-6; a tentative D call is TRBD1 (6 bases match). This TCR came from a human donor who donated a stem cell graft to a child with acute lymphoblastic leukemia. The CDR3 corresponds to CASSTGTTGANVLTF. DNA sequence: TGTGCCAGCTCAACAGGGACAACTGGGGCCAACGTCCTGACTTTC.